The 4 T cell receptor beta chains in this list originate from one sample, sequenced in a study of blood T cell repertoires in COVID-19. Sequencing was performed with immunoSEQ multiplex PCR; in TCRdb, only in-frame clones are kept and a portion is missing. This table holds a few hundred thousand clones, approximately 84% found once. Sequencing was carried out using PBMCs or T cells enriched from blood (not recorded which). The receptors here all came from a man aged 35 to 55 who had recovered from COVID-19.

This clone was seen only a few times. J is TRBJ1-5 and V is TRBV2, with TRBD1 matching over 9 bases. CDR1 and CDR2 (germline): SNHLY, FYNNEI. V trimming: 2 bases; J trimming: 8 bases; junction bases outside the gene matches: 7. This CDR3 is 15 amino acids long. The CDR3 DNA reads TGTGCCAGCAGTGAATCGGACAGGGGCGTAAAGCCCCAGCATTTT. Translating gives CASSESDRGVKPQHF.

The chain uses TRBV18 and TRBJ2-7; a weak D match, TRBD1 (6 bases). Deletions cut 2 bases from V and 0 bases from J, with 14 bases between. This CDR3 is 16 amino acids long. Germline CDR1 is KGHSH and CDR2 is LQKENI. The CDR3 sequence is CASSPFPGANSYEQYF. In DNA, the CDR3 is TGTGCCAGCTCACCATTCCCAGGGGCAAACTCCTACGAGCAGTACTTC.

This clone occurred a few times. The chain combines TRBV7-6 with TRBJ1-3; D uncertain. V was trimmed by 0 bases and J by 0 bases, leaving 12 bases between them. Germline CDR1 and CDR2: SGHVS and FNYEAQ. The CDR3 sequence is 17 residues long. CDR3 residues: CASSLALTAYSGNTIYF. The DNA of the CDR3 is TGTGCCAGCAGCTTAGCGCTTACAGCTTACTCTGGAAACACCATATATTTT.

The gene calls are TRBV6-5 and TRBJ1-1; D possibly corresponds to TRBD1 (5 bases). Per the germline V gene, CDR1 is MNHEY and CDR2 is SVGAGI. Trimming removed 2 bases from V and 0 bases from J, with 10 bases in between. The CDR3 extends over 15 amino acids. CDR3 DNA sequence: TGTGCCAGCAGTTACGGCGCAGGGATGAACACTGAAGCTTTCTTT. The encoded protein is CASSYGAGMNTEAFF.